Sequencing of this TCR beta chain was carried out in a study of blood T cells in healthy people across ages (dated by TCRdb to about 2015). Looking at the study overall: In model experiments, template switching captured about one uniquely barcoded TCR beta cDNA molecule for every two T cells. Four age groups were formed from the donors: young (average 16 years), middle-aged (roughly 38), aged (62) and long-lived (less than 85). Using deep sequencing normalized with unique cDNA molecular identifiers, the study measured how TCR beta repertoire diversity changes with age. Using the same blood draw, the study looked at two additional independent replicas of 1 million unique cDNA reads for two donors, one aged 18 to 30 and the other aged 80 or older. To avoid experimental bias, donors of different ages were randomly spread across the sequencing lanes. Findings and caveats that apply to the study as a whole: Compared with the aged group, the long-lived group had more naive CD4+ T cells, fewer expanded clones and increased TCR diversity, a pattern suggesting age selection. Donor CMV infection status was unknown, potentially confounding age-related changes in expanded clonotypes. Estimates of total diversity from one million sequenced T cells were regarded as lower bounds and underestimates. Because profiling used bulk unsorted PBMCs, naive and antigen-experienced compartments could not be compared conclusively. Observed TCR beta diversity per million T cells fell roughly linearly with age, and a significant reduction was already apparent by age roughly 40. Observed TCR beta diversity correlated strongly with the percentage of naive T cells measured by flow cytometry.

The library was made by 5' RACE. TCRdb shows the sequencer as Illumina HiSeq 2500. A second 7 to 11 cycle PCR used a sample-barcoded 5' primer and a J-beta primer mix. A unique molecular identifier was introduced onto each TCR beta cDNA molecule by a template-switch 5' adaptor carrying 12 random nucleotides. Each sample yielded at least 2.5 million CDR3-containing paired-end reads. All of the RNA was converted into first-strand cDNA using the Mint cDNA synthesis kit, with a TRBC-specific oligonucleotide serving as the primer. Following uracil-DNA glycosylase treatment, all cDNA underwent a first 18-cycle PCR with the universal primers M1SS and BC2_uni_R. Per the original workflow: For normalization, 1 million high-quality reads, each with a distinct molecular identifier, were randomly selected from each sample. Instead of being binned into consensus sequences, reads with shared molecular identifiers were discarded. MiTCR, with a Q25 quality threshold and the strictest error-elimination algorithm, was used for CDR3 identification, clonotype clustering and error correction. A nonparametric unseen species model using Euler transformation provided a lower-bound estimate of total TCR beta diversity. The public sequencing data were trimmed at Q25 with fastp and processed into clonotypes with MiXCR by TCRdb, which kept only in-frame beta chains. Identical CDR3 proteins give one entry, which carries the most common genes and DNA. These V and J calls originate from TCRdb's pipeline instead of the authors' own analysis. Within this sample are under 850,000 distinct CDR3 sequences, with roughly 34% of them counted one time only. The ten largest clonotypes hold around 13% of the sample.

About this clonotype itself: It lacks a known antigen. Base qualities were left out, and no much larger clone turns up one base away.

The CDR3 spans 12 residues, from the cysteine through the phenylalanine. The only DNA kept is the CDR3, 36 bases in frame from the first base. CDR1 and CDR2 are drawn from the germline V gene (reference sequence): SEHNR, FQNEAQ. A distance of 15 bases separates the germline ends of V and J, which lose 5 bases and 11 bases respectively. Donors were under 40 systemically healthy Caucasian individuals from Russia aged roughly 6 to 100 years. Approximately 9 milliliters of peripheral blood were collected from each donor into EDTA-treated Vacutainer tubes. PBMCs were isolated by Ficoll-Paque density-gradient centrifugation, with at least 7 million obtained per sample. Total RNA was extracted from PBMCs with Trizol reagent, with at least 5 micrograms obtained per sample. For every donor, an aliquot of PBMCs went through flow cytometry to measure the percentages of naive CD45RAhigh/CD27high T cells.

Specimen: blood. The TCR sequence derives from a man aged 18 to 29 in good health. The sequence joins TRBV7-9 to TRBJ2-5; TRBD2 is a weak D gene call, 6 bases matching. CDR3 protein: CASSPYGGEQYF. The bases read TGTGCCAGCAGCCCCTACGGGGGTGAGCAGTACTTC.